The entry below gives a single T cell receptor (beta chain) sequence along with its context. Its antigen is as yet unknown. In the PCR, 60 Vbeta and 13 Jbeta primers were used. Method: immunoSEQ multiplex PCR; TCRdb's copy keeps in-frame clones and lacks some. The data show 100,000 to 150,000 clones, with 83% seen just once and about 19% held by the top ten. The sample comes from a study of cytomegalovirus exposure and HLA in healthy donors. Study-level results: Associated with cytomegalovirus, according to the listing, were around 170 TCR beta chains. The availability of immune exposure information extended only to CMV serostatus.

The V end lost 6 bases, the J end lost 7 bases, and 10 bases lay between the germline ends. This CDR3 is 12 amino acids long. From germline, CDR1 is SGHVS and CDR2 FNYEAQ. This clonotype originated in a man between 18 and 29 years old in good health and CMV-seropositive. Sequenced input: PBMCs. The rearrangement links TRBV7-6 to TRBJ2-1; D is unresolved. This CDR3 reads CASRLPKNEQFF. CDR3 DNA sequence: TGTGCCAGCAGACTCCCCAAAAATGAGCAGTTCTTC. The variable domain in full, completed from reference TRBV7-6 and TRBJ2-1, reads GAGVSQSPRYKVTKRGQDVALRCDPISGHVSLYWYRQALGQGPEFLTYFNYEAQQDKSGLPNDRFSAERPEGSISTLTIQRTEQRDSAMYRCASRLPKNEQFFGPGTRLTVL.